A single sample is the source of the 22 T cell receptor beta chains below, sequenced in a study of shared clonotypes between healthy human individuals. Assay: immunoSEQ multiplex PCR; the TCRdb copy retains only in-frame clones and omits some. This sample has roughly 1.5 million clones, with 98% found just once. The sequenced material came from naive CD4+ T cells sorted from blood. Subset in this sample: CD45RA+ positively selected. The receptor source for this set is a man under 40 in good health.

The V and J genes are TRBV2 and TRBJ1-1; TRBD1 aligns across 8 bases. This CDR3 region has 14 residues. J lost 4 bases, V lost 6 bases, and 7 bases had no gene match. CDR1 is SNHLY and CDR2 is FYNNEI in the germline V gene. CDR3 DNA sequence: TGTGCCAGCAGGGGACAGGCTTTGGGCACTGAAGCTTTCTTT. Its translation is CASRGQALGTEAFF.

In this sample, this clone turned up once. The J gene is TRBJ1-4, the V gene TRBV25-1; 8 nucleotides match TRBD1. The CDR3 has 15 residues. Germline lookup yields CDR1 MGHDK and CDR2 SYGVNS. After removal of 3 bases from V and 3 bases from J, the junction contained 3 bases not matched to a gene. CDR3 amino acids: CASSDTTGANEKLFF. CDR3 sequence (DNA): TGTGCCAGCAGTGACACGACAGGGGCTAATGAAAAACTGTTTTTT.

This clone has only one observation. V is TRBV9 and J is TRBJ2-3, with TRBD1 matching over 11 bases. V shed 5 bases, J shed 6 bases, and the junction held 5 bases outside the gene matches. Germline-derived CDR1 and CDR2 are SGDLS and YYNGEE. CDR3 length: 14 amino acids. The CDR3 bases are TGTGCCAGCAGAGGGACAGGGGGTGGCGATACGCAGTATTTT. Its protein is CASRGTGGGDTQYF.

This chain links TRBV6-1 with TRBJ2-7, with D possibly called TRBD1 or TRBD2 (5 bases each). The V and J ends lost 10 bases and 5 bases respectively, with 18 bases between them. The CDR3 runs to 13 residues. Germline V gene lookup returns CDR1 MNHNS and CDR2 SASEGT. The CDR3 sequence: CATGLRGVHEQYF. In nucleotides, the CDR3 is TGTGCCACCGGCCTGAGGGGAGTCCACGAGCAGTACTTC.

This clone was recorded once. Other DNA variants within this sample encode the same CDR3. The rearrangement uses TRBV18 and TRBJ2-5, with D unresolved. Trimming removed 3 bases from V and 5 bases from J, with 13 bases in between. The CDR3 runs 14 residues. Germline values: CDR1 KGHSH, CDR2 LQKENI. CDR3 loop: CASSPLDRLETQYF. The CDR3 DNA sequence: TGTGCCAGCTCACCCCTTGATCGGCTTGAGACCCAGTACTTC.

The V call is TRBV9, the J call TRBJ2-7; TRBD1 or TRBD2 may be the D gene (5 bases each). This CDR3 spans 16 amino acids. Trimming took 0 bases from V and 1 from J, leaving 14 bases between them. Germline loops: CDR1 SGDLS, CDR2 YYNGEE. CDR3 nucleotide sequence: TGTGCCAGCAGCGTAGGTGGGGGTCTGAATTCCTACGAGCAGTACTTC. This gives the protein CASSVGGGLNSYEQYF.

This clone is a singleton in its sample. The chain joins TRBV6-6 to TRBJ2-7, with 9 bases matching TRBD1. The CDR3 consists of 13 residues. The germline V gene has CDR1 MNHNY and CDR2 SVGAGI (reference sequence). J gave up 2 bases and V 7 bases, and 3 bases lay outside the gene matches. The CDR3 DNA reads TGTGCCAGCAAAAGGACAGGGGCCTACGAGCAGTACTTC. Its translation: CASKRTGAYEQYF.

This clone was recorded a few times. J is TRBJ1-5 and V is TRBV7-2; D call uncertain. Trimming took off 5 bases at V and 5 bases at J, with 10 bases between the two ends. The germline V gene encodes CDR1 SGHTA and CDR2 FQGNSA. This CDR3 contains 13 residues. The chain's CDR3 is CASSTQRDQPQHF. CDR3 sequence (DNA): TGTGCCAGCAGCACCCAAAGGGATCAGCCCCAGCATTTT.

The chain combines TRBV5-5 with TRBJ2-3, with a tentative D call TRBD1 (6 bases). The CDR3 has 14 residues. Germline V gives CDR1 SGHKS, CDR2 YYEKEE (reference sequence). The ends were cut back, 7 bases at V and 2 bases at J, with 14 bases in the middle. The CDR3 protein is CASGRQVPTDTQYF. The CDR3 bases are TGTGCCAGCGGAAGACAGGTTCCCACAGATACGCAGTATTTT.

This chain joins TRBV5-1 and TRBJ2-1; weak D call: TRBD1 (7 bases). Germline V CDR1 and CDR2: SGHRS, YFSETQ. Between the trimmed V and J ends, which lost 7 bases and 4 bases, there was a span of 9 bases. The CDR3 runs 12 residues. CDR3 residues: CASSGGYNEQFF. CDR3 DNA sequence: TGCGCCAGCTCAGGGGGGTACAATGAGCAGTTCTTC.

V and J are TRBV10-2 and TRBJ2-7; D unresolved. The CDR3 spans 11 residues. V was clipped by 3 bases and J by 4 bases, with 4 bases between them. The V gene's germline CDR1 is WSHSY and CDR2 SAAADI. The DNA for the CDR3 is TGCGCCAGCAGTGACGCGTACGAGCAGTACTTC. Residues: CASSDAYEQYF.

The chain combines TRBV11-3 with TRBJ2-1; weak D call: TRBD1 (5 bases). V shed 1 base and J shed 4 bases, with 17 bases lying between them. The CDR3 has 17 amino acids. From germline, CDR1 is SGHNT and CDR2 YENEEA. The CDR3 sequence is CASSLAPGDSGYNEQFF. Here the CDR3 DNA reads TGTGCCAGCAGCTTAGCCCCAGGTGATTCAGGGTACAATGAGCAGTTCTTC.

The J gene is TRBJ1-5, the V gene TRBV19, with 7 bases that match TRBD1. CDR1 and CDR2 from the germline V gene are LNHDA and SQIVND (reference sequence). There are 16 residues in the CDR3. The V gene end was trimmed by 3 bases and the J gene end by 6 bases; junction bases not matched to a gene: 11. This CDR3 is CASSIFRGTRSQPQHF. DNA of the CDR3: TGTGCCAGTAGTATTTTCAGGGGGACTCGGAGTCAGCCCCAGCATTTT.

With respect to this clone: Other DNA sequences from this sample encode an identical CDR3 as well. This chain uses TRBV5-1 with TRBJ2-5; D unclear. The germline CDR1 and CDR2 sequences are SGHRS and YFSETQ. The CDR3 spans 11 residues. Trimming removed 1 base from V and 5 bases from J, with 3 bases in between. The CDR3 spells CASSLLETQYF. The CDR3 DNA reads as TGCGCCAGCAGCTTGTTGGAGACCCAGTACTTC.

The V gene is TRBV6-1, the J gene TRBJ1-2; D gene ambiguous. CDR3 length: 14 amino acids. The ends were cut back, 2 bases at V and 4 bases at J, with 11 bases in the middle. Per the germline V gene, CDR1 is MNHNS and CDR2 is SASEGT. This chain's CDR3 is CASSELGGIYGYTF. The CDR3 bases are TGTGCCAGCAGTGAACTCGGCGGAATCTATGGCTACACCTTC.

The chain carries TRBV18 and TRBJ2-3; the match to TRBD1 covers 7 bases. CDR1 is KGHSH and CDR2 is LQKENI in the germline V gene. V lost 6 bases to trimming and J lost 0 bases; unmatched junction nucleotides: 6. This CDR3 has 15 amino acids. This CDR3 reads CASSPGQLSTDTQYF. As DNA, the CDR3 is TGTGCCAGCTCGCCGGGACAGCTAAGCACAGATACGCAGTATTTT.

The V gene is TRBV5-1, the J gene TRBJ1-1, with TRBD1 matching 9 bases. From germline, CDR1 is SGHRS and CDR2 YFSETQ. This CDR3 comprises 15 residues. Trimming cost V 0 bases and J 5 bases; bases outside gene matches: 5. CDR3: CASSLARDRGTEAFF. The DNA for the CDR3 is TGCGCCAGCAGCTTGGCCAGAGACAGGGGGACTGAAGCTTTCTTT. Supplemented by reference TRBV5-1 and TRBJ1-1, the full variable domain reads KAGVTQTPRYLIKTRGQQVTLSCSPISGHRSVSWYQQTPGQGLQFLFEYFSETQRNKGNFPGRFSGRQFSNSRSEMNVSTLELGDSALYLCASSLARDRGTEAFFGQGTRLTVV.

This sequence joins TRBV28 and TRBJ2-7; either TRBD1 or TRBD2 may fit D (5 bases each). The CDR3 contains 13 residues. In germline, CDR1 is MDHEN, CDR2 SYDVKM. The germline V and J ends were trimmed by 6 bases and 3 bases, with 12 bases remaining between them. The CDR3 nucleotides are TGTGCCAGCAGCTCGGGACCACTCTACGAGCAGTACTTC. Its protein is CASSSGPLYEQYF.

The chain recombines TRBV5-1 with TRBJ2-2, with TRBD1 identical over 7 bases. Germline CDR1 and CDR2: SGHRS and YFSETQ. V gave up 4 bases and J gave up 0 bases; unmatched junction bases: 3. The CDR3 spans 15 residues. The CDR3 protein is CASSADRTNTGELFF. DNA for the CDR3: TGCGCCAGCAGCGCGGACAGGACGAACACCGGGGAGCTGTTTTTT.

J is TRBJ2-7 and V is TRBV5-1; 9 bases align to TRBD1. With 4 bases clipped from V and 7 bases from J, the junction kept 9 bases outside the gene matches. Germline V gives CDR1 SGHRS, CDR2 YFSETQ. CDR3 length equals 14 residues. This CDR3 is CASSPGGTGKEQYF. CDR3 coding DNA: TGCGCCAGCAGCCCGGGCGGGACAGGGAAGGAGCAGTACTTC.

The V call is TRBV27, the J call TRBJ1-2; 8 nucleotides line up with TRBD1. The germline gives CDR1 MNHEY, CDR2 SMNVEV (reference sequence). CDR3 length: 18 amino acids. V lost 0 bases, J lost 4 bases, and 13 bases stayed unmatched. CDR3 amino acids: CASSLSGGTGVSPYGYTF. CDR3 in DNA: TGTGCCAGCAGTTTATCTGGAGGGACAGGCGTTTCCCCCTATGGCTACACCTTC.

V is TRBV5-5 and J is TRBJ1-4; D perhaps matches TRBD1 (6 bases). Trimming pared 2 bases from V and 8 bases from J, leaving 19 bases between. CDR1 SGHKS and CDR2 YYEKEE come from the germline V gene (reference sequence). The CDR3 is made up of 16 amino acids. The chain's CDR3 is CASSFGVGTLGEKLFF. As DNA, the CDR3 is TGTGCCAGCAGCTTCGGGGTAGGGACACTGGGGGAAAAACTGTTTTTT.